This T cell receptor beta chain derives from a study of shared clonotypes between healthy human individuals. The overall study: The composition of the donors was a couple of women and a few men aged 18 to 49. There were three CD4 naive, three CD4 memory, two CD8 naive and one CD8 memory plates per donor. Findings and limits, study-wide: Larger richness was generally estimated for naive than memory subsets.

Sorted-subset replicate PCR reactions were performed with around 200 ng DNA, corresponding to tens of thousands of T cell genomes. Using immunoSEQ multiplex PCR, the repertoire was profiled, and TCRdb retains in-frame clones only, with some absent. The data contain approximately 2,200,000 clones, roughly 91% of them singletons. Naivety among CD8 cells was defined by CD45RO negativity and positive CCR7 selection, thereby excluding terminally differentiated effector memory CD45RA+ cells. About this clone itself: Its specificity is not known.

The CDR3 consists of 14 residues. V lost 1 base to trimming and J lost 1 base, with 5 bases between them. Germline V gene data show CDR1 as SEHNR and CDR2 as FQNEAQ (reference sequence). This receptor was identified in a man aged 18 to 30 in good health. Some clones in this sample may be carry-over from other donors' samples. Material: naive CD8+ T cells from PBMCs. V gene TRBV7-9 combines with J gene TRBJ1-3; D not certain. In DNA, the CDR3 is TGTGCCAGCAGCTTAGGCAGATCTGGAAACACCATATATTTT. Translating gives CASSLGRSGNTIYF.